There are a few counts of the clone carrying this T cell receptor (beta chain). Its target is unknown. This entry comes from a study of beta chain features in type 1 diabetes. On the study more broadly: No patient-donor differences in age, gender, total cells or subset yield. Study findings and constraints: Moderate but significant shortening of TCRB CDR3s was recorded in all four CD4+ subsets from Type 1 diabetes patients. Patients with type 1 diabetes showed fewer VDJ junction insertions and more deletions.

Isolated RNA was reverse transcribed in full, so expressed TCRB transcripts were sequenced. Sequenced by immunoSEQ multiplex PCR; TCRdb stores in-frame clones only, minus some. The table lists over 650,000 clones, 11% to 15% of them singletons, with nearly 0.04% in the top ten. The sequencing input was naive CD4+ T cells from blood. This receptor was taken from a man younger than 35 with type 1 diabetes.

In nucleotides, the CDR3 is TGTGCCAGCAATCCCGGGACAGGGGGAACCAATCAGCCCCAGCATTTT. Translating gives CASNPGTGGTNQPQHF. This chain connects TRBV6-6 to TRBJ1-5; 11 nucleotides match TRBD1. Germline CDR1 and CDR2: MNHNY and SVGAGI (reference sequence). Trimming at V came to 7 bases and at J to 3 bases, leaving 8 bases not matched to a gene. The CDR3 has 16 residues.